The 16 T cell receptor beta chains given below trace back to one sample, sequenced in a study of CD8 T cells in ankylosing spondylitis. Each CDR3 protein is one row after TCRdb ran MiXCR on the 5' RACE reads. The sample shows 200,000 or so distinct CDR3 sequences, about an eighth of them seen only once. Sequenced material: blood, either unsorted or a sorted T cell fraction (not recorded which). The receptors originated from a female donor with ankylosing spondylitis or in good health (not recorded which).

This clonotype was detected ten times or more. The V and J genes are TRBV10-3 and TRBJ1-4; D perhaps matches TRBD1 (5 bases). The CDR3 is made up of 12 amino acids. Germline assignment: CDR1 ENHRY and CDR2 SYGVKD. Trimming stripped 2 bases from V and 7 bases from J, with 5 bases between. CDR3 DNA sequence: TGTGCCATCAGTGAGGGGGGTGAAAAACTGTTTTTT. Amino acid sequence: CAISEGGEKLFF.

There are many counts of this clonotype. The gene calls are TRBV4-3 and TRBJ2-7, with D possibly TRBD1 on 6 matching bases. The V end lost 0 bases, the J end lost 4 bases, and 22 bases lay between the germline ends. CDR3 size: 18 residues. CDR1 is LGHNA, CDR2 YSLEER, per germline. The CDR3 loop reads CASSQDLSGRGTGYEQYF. CDR3 nucleotides: TGCGCCAGCAGCCAAGATTTGAGTGGGAGAGGAACAGGGTACGAGCAGTACTTC.

This clonotype was counted between two and nine times. Its ends do not fully match the called genes, so a read error is possible. The chain recombines TRBV20-1 with TRBJ2-7; TRBD2 matches 7 bases. The CDR3 is 17 residues long. The V gene's germline CDR1 is DFQATT and CDR2 SNEGSKA (reference sequence). CDR3 nucleotide sequence: TGCTGTGCTAGAGATTTCGGTCGGGCTAGCGGTTCCTACGAGCAGTACTTC. Amino acid sequence: CCARDFGRASGSYEQYF.

This clonotype occurred many times. This chain connects TRBV29-1 to TRBJ1-2; 9 bases line up with TRBD1. In germline, CDR1 is SQVTM, CDR2 ANQGSEA. V gave up 4 bases and J gave up 6 bases; unmatched junction bases: 9. CDR3 size: 14 residues. The CDR3 loop reads CSVVGGQGHNGYTF. The CDR3 DNA reads TGCAGCGTTGTGGGGGGACAGGGACACAATGGCTACACCTTC.

The chain uses TRBV29-1 and TRBJ1-1; perhaps TRBD1 as D (6 bases). Germline V CDR1 and CDR2: SQVTM, ANQGSEA. V shed 4 bases and J shed 1 base, with 13 bases lying between them. The CDR3 has 14 residues. CDR3 amino acids: CSVVGGRGNTEAFF. The CDR3 DNA sequence: TGCAGCGTTGTCGGGGGCCGCGGGAACACTGAAGCTTTCTTT.

Concerning this clonotype: It is unclear where the CDR3 begins or ends on the DNA, so no DNA is shown, and the CDR3 is as TCRdb lists it. The chain recombines TRBV2 with TRBJ2-3; the table names TRBD2, a call not compared with the DNA. Ends included, the CDR3 has 15 residues. Germline V CDR1 and CDR2: SNHLY, FYNNEI. CDR3 protein: CASILDFLATDTQYF.

This clonotype was counted once. A read error may be the cause here, since a much bigger clone is one base away. The chain uses TRBV25-1 and TRBJ2-5, with D perhaps TRBD1 or TRBD2 (6 bases each). The CDR3 has 16 residues. The germline V and J ends were trimmed by 2 bases and 9 bases, with 22 bases remaining between them. The germline CDR1 and CDR2 sequences are MGHDK and SYGVNS. The CDR3 bases are TGTGCCAGCAGTGAAAGTATCGGGGGCGCGAAGGAGGCCCAGTACTTC. This encodes CASSESIGGAKEAQYF.

This clonotype came up a few times. This chain joins TRBV7-2 and TRBJ2-2; 8 bases line up with TRBD2. V lost 2 bases, J lost 6 bases, and 5 bases stayed unmatched. Per the germline V gene, CDR1 is SGHTA and CDR2 is FQGNSA. The CDR3 is 15 amino acids. Here the CDR3 reads CASSLLGLGSGELFF. CDR3 in DNA: TGTGCCAGCAGCTTATTGGGACTAGGCTCCGGGGAGCTGTTTTTT.

This clonotype was observed many times. J is TRBJ1-5 and V is TRBV10-2; D might be TRBD1 (5 bases). This CDR3 contains 17 residues. Germline V gives CDR1 WSHSY, CDR2 SAAADI. The germline V and J ends were trimmed by 4 bases and 1 base, with 17 bases remaining between them. CDR3 sequence reads: CASSVGFSGPSNQPQHF. In DNA, the CDR3 is TGCGCCAGCAGTGTAGGCTTCTCGGGACCCAGCAATCAGCCCCAGCATTTT.

Regarding this clonotype: One base away lies a much larger clone, so this may be a sequencing read error. This rearrangement joins TRBV3-1 to TRBJ2-4; D unresolved. The CDR3 runs 14 residues. From germline, CDR1 is LGHDT and CDR2 YNNKEL (reference sequence). CDR3 amino acids: CASSQMTSKNIQCF. CDR3 DNA sequence: TGTGCCAGCAGCCAAATGACAAGTAAGAACATTCAGTGCTTC.

This clonotype has only a few counts. The V gene is TRBV12-3 or TRBV12-4, the J gene TRBJ1-5, with D perhaps matching TRBD1 (6 bases). This CDR3 spans 14 amino acids. V lost 6 bases and J lost 4, with 13 bases in between. CDR3 residues: CASRRGGPNQPQHF. In DNA form, the CDR3 reads TGTGCCAGCAGACGCGGGGGCCCAAATCAGCCCCAGCATTTT.

This clonotype was recorded at least ten times. The CDR3 DNA is TGCAGCGCTGGCAGTCAGTATGGCTACACCTTC. Translated: CSAGSQYGYTF. The V and J genes are TRBV29-1 and TRBJ1-2; unclear D gene. CDR1 and CDR2 (germline): SQVTM, ANQGSEA. CDR3 length: 11 amino acids. V gave up 7 bases and J gave up 5 bases, with 11 bases separating them.

This clonotype has ten or more counts. The chain employs TRBV20-1 and TRBJ2-3; D not resolved. Germline CDR1 and CDR2: DFQATT and SNEGSKA (reference sequence). V was cut by 3 bases and J by 2 bases, with 12 bases left in between. The CDR3 is 14 amino acids. The CDR3 protein is CSASPQLFTDTQYF. The CDR3 coding sequence is TGCAGTGCTAGCCCGCAGCTATTCACAGATACGCAGTATTTT.

This clonotype was counted many times. The rearrangement joins TRBV4-1 to TRBJ2-7; TRBD2 agrees at 10 bases. V trimming: 4 bases; J trimming: 6 bases; junction bases outside the gene matches: 6. The CDR3 contains 14 residues. CDR1 MGHRA and CDR2 YSYEKL come from the germline V gene. The CDR3 here is CASSLSGRSREQYF. CDR3 DNA: TGCGCCAGCAGCCTTAGCGGGAGGAGTCGCGAGCAGTACTTC.

This chain uses TRBV5-1 with TRBJ1-3; the D gene is possibly TRBD1 (5 bases). V was pared by 4 bases and J by 0 bases, with 14 bases between. Germline loops: CDR1 SGHRS, CDR2 YFSETQ. This CDR3 contains 16 residues. The CDR3 DNA follows: TGCGCCAGCAGCCCAACCGGCGGGGCCTCTGGAAACACCATATATTTT. It codes for CASSPTGGASGNTIYF.

This clonotype was observed at least ten times. The chain joins TRBV14 to TRBJ1-1, with D possibly TRBD1 on 6 matching bases. Trimming shortened V by 5 bases and J by 4 bases, and 17 bases separated the two germline ends. The CDR3 extends over 15 amino acids. The germline V gene has CDR1 SGHDN and CDR2 FVKESK. The CDR3 reads CASSALKGVGTEAFF. CDR3 coding DNA: TGTGCCAGCAGCGCCCTTAAGGGGGTGGGCACTGAAGCTTTCTTT.